One sample yielded the 32 T cell receptor beta chains listed below, sequenced in a study of T cell changes during pregnancy in multiple sclerosis (dated by TCRdb to about 2019). Library preparation was by the immunoSEQ multiplex PCR assay. In its TCRdb copy, this immuneACCESS table keeps in-frame sequences only and misses some clones. Where compared with another copy, unresolved V genes explain less than half of these, and the others have no known cause. For this sample there are 40,000 to 45,000 clones; 80% to 95% appear just once. Roughly 0.5% of the sample rests with the top ten. This specimen was CD4+ T cells from peripheral blood mononuclear cells, taken in the third trimester of pregnancy. These receptors were taken from a female donor with multiple sclerosis, enrolled in a pregnancy study.

V is TRBV19 and J is TRBJ1-5, with 10 bases aligning to TRBD1. V lost 6 bases, J lost 6 bases, and 5 bases stayed unmatched. Per germline, CDR1 LNHDA and CDR2 SQIVND (reference sequence). The CDR3 has 14 residues. For the CDR3, the DNA is TGTGCCAGTAGCTCCGGGACAGGGGTTCAGCCCCAGCATTTT. Translation gives CASSSGTGVQPQHF.

This chain links TRBV5-5 with TRBJ1-2; no clear D. The V and J ends lost 0 bases and 3 bases respectively, with 9 bases between them. CDR3 length equals 14 residues. Germline CDR1 SGHKS, CDR2 YYEKEE (reference sequence). The CDR3, as DNA: TGTGCCAGCAGCTTGGTTCCGGGATACTATGGCTACACCTTC. Protein: CASSLVPGYYGYTF.

The chain combines TRBV9 with TRBJ1-1; 9 bases align to TRBD1. This CDR3 spans 14 amino acids. V gave up 3 bases and J gave up 4 bases; unmatched junction bases: 4. In germline, CDR1 is SGDLS, CDR2 YYNGEE. The CDR3 DNA reads TGTGCCAGCAGCGAGGGACAGGGCCGCACTGAAGCTTTCTTT. Translation gives CASSEGQGRTEAFF.

The chain combines TRBV5-1 with TRBJ2-7; the D gene is possibly TRBD2 (6 bases). CDR3 length equals 14 residues. The germline V and J ends were trimmed by 0 bases and 2 bases, with 9 bases remaining between them. Germline assignment: CDR1 SGHRS and CDR2 YFSETQ. The CDR3 loop is CASSLVSGTYEQYF. CDR3 nucleotide sequence: TGCGCCAGCAGCTTGGTTAGCGGAACCTACGAGCAGTACTTC.

The chain links TRBV15 to TRBJ2-2, with 9 bases identical to TRBD1. Germline V gives CDR1 LNHNV, CDR2 YYDKDF (reference sequence). The CDR3 covers 16 residues. The junction had 9 bases not matched to a gene; V was cut back by 5 bases and J by 5 bases. The CDR3 protein is CATSDRDRVRTGELFF. For the CDR3, the DNA is TGTGCCACCAGCGACCGGGACAGGGTGCGGACCGGGGAGCTGTTTTTT.

The chain links TRBV5-6 to TRBJ2-7, with 8 positions matching TRBD1. V shed 3 bases and J 0 bases; nucleotides not matched to a gene: 17. This CDR3 region has 19 residues. The germline gives CDR1 SGHDT, CDR2 YYEEEE. In DNA form, the CDR3 reads TGTGCCAGCAGCTCCATCCATCTCGGGACAGGTGTGGGCTCCTACGAGCAGTACTTC. Amino acids: CASSSIHLGTGVGSYEQYF. Full variable domain (missing parts from reference TRBV5-6 and TRBJ2-7): DAGVTQSPTHLIKTRGQQVTLRCSPKSGHDTVSWYQQALGQGPQFIFQYYEEEERQRGNFPDRFSGHQFPNYSSELNVNALLLGDSALYLCASSSIHLGTGVGSYEQYFGPGTRLTVT.

The chain is built from TRBV7-9 and TRBJ2-2; D may be TRBD2 (6 bases). The germline V gene encodes CDR1 SEHNR and CDR2 FQNEAQ (reference sequence). The CDR3 sequence is 15 residues long. The germline V and J ends were trimmed by 4 bases and 5 bases, with 14 bases remaining between them. The CDR3 sequence is CASSSPGLTTGELFF. In DNA, the CDR3 is TGTGCCAGCAGCTCCCCGGGACTCACGACCGGGGAGCTGTTTTTT.

J is TRBJ1-4 and V is TRBV4-3; no definite D call. The CDR3 length is 13 residues. The germline CDR1 and CDR2 sequences are LGHNA and YSLEER. V was cut by 1 base and J by 11 bases, with 11 bases left in between. The CDR3 nucleotides are TGCGCCAGCAGCCAAGGCCCCTCCGGGAAACTGTTTTTT. This codes for CASSQGPSGKLFF.

The J gene is TRBJ2-5, the V gene TRBV7-8; no reliable D call. The ends were cut back, 1 base at V and 5 bases at J, with 14 bases in the middle. Germline-derived CDR1 and CDR2 are SGHVS and FQNEAQ. The CDR3 runs 15 residues. The CDR3 DNA is TGTGCCAGCAGCTTAGATAGTCACGCGTGGGAGACCCAGTACTTC. Protein sequence: CASSLDSHAWETQYF. The entire variable domain, with the rest obtained from reference TRBV7-8 and TRBJ2-5, is as follows: GAGVSQSPRYKVAKRGQDVALRCDPISGHVSLFWYQQALGQGPEFLTYFQNEAQLDKSGLPSDRFFAERPEGSVSTLKIQRTQQEDSAVYLCASSLDSHAWETQYFGPGTRLLVL.

The gene calls are TRBV14 and TRBJ2-5; 10 bases agree with TRBD2. J was trimmed by 4 bases and V by 4 bases; bases with no gene match: 3. Germline values: CDR1 SGHDN, CDR2 FVKESK. The CDR3 has 14 amino acids. This chain's CDR3 is CASSLIAGGETQYF. The CDR3, as DNA: TGTGCCAGCAGCCTGATAGCGGGAGGAGAGACCCAGTACTTC.

Written as DNA, the CDR3 is TGTGCCAGCAGCTCCGGGACTAGCGGCATGAGGCGGTACAATGAGCAGTTCTTC. Encoded protein: CASSSGTSGMRRYNEQFF. The chain is built from TRBV11-2 and TRBJ2-1, with 11 bases lining up with TRBD2. V lost 4 bases, J lost 4 bases, and 12 bases stayed unmatched. Per germline, CDR1 SGHAT and CDR2 FQNNGV. CDR3 length: 18 amino acids. Combining the CDR3 with reference TRBV11-2 and TRBJ2-1 gives the whole variable domain EAGVAQSPRYKIIEKRQSVAFWCNPISGHATLYWYQQILGQGPKLLIQFQNNGVVDDSQLPKDRFSAERLKGVDSTLKIQPAKLEDSAVYLCASSSGTSGMRRYNEQFFGPGTRLTVL.

This chain joins TRBV7-2 and TRBJ2-1; 12 positions agree with TRBD2. V lost 5 bases, J lost 8 bases, and 7 bases stayed unmatched. Germline V gene lookup returns CDR1 SGHTA and CDR2 FQGNSA. The length of the CDR3 is 15 residues. The CDR3 DNA reads as TGTGCCAGCAGCCTGACTAGCGGGAGTATTCATGAGCAGTTCTTC. This codes for CASSLTSGSIHEQFF.

As for this clone: The junction departs from the called germline gene at one end, perhaps through a read error. The rearrangement joins TRBV7-7 to TRBJ1-2; 11 nucleotides align to TRBD1. CDR3 size: 14 residues. Germline CDR1 SSHAT, CDR2 FNYEAQ (reference sequence). CDR3 nucleotides: TGTGCTAGCAGCTACCGGACAGGGGGCGATGGCTACACCTTC. Protein product: CASSYRTGGDGYTF.

The chain uses TRBV19 and TRBJ2-1, with D maybe TRBD2 (6 bases). Germline values: CDR1 LNHDA, CDR2 SQIVND (reference sequence). Trimming removed 5 bases from V and 5 bases from J, with 13 bases in between. The CDR3 has 14 residues. CDR3 DNA: TGTGCCAGTAGTTCACTAGCATCTAACAATGAGCAGTTCTTC. It is translated as CASSSLASNNEQFF.

The V gene is TRBV7-8, the J gene TRBJ2-2; D gene ambiguous. The CDR3 contains 16 residues. Between the trimmed V and J ends, which lost 1 base and 2 bases, there was a span of 11 bases. In germline, CDR1 is SGHVS, CDR2 FQNEAQ. As DNA, the CDR3 is TGTGCCAGCAGCTTAGGCAGCCTAGGAAACACCGGGGAGCTGTTTTTT. Protein product: CASSLGSLGNTGELFF.

The V gene is TRBV2, the J gene TRBJ2-3; D perhaps matches TRBD2 (5 bases). Germline V gene sequence: CDR1 SNHLY, CDR2 FYNNEI. The CDR3 runs 13 residues. Trimming left V 8 bases short and J 3 bases short, with 12 bases between. CDR3 region: CASAFEGTDTQYF. CDR3 DNA sequence: TGTGCCAGCGCCTTTGAGGGAACAGATACGCAGTATTTT.

CDR3 in DNA: TGTGCCAGCAGTTTCGTAGTTACCGGGGAGCTGTTTTTT. It yields the protein CASSFVVTGELFF. The gene calls are TRBV27 and TRBJ2-2; D not certain. V lost 3 bases, J lost 5 bases, and 7 bases lay in between. Per the germline V gene, CDR1 is MNHEY and CDR2 is SMNVEV (reference sequence). There are 13 residues in the CDR3.

This clone occurred once. The chain is built from TRBV5-6 and TRBJ2-7; 8 bases agree with TRBD1. The CDR3 consists of 15 residues. V lost 2 bases, J lost 1 base, and 5 bases stayed unmatched. Germline loops: CDR1 SGHDT, CDR2 YYEEEE. CDR3 in DNA: TGTGCCAGCAGCTTACCCGGGACAGGATCCTACGAGCAGTACTTC. Amino acids: CASSLPGTGSYEQYF.

This chain links TRBV5-4 with TRBJ2-3; 15 nucleotides match TRBD2. The CDR3 contains 18 residues. The junction had 12 bases not matched to a gene; V was cut back by 6 bases and J by 4 bases. The germline V gene encodes CDR1 SGHNT and CDR2 YYREEE (reference sequence). CDR3 amino acids: CASTNRVGTSGRSDTQYF. In DNA, the CDR3 is TGTGCCAGCACCAATCGCGTCGGGACTAGCGGGAGGTCAGATACGCAGTATTTT.

The rearrangement joins TRBV5-4 to TRBJ1-4, with TRBD1 matching over 8 bases. The CDR3 spans 17 residues. Germline assignment: CDR1 SGHNT and CDR2 YYREEE (reference sequence). V lost 3 bases and J lost 4; bases outside the gene matches: 11. Here the CDR3 DNA reads TGTGCCAGCAGCTGGACCTCCCCGGGACAGGATAATGAAAAACTGTTTTTT. Encoded protein: CASSWTSPGQDNEKLFF.

The rearrangement joins TRBV18 to TRBJ2-1; TRBD1 matches at 7 bases. V gave up 3 bases and J gave up 0 bases; unmatched junction bases: 5. The CDR3 extends over 16 amino acids. CDR1 and CDR2 from the germline V gene are KGHSH and LQKENI. CDR3 amino acids: CASSPSGTASYNEQFF. The CDR3, as DNA: TGTGCCAGCTCACCCTCCGGGACAGCCTCCTACAATGAGCAGTTCTTC.

The V and J genes are TRBV9 and TRBJ1-1, with a weak D call TRBD1 (5 bases). The CDR3 loop spans 17 amino acids. Germline lookup yields CDR1 SGDLS and CDR2 YYNGEE. V was pared by 0 bases and J by 7 bases, with 22 bases between. The CDR3 loop reads CASSVGSLIGGIGEAFF. CDR3 bases: TGTGCCAGCAGCGTAGGTTCGCTGATCGGGGGTATTGGTGAAGCTTTCTTT.

The chain joins TRBV9 to TRBJ2-1; 11 nucleotides align to TRBD2. J gave up 9 bases and V 2 bases, and 10 bases lay outside the gene matches. Per the germline V gene, CDR1 is SGDLS and CDR2 is YYNGEE. The CDR3 is 16 residues long. The CDR3 DNA is TGTGCCAGCAGCGTCGAAGGACTAGCGGGTCTCAGTGAGCAGTTCTTC. Translation: CASSVEGLAGLSEQFF. Complete variable domain (other parts from reference TRBV9 and TRBJ2-1): DSGVTQTPKHLITATGQRVTLRCSPRSGDLSVYWYQQSLDQGLQFLIQYYNGEERAKGNILERFSAQQFPDLHSELNLSSLELGDSALYFCASSVEGLAGLSEQFFGPGTRLTVL.

The chain combines TRBV14 with TRBJ2-1; D gene uncertain. The CDR3 loop spans 11 amino acids. Trimming stripped 4 bases from V and 8 bases from J, with 6 bases between. Germline lookup yields CDR1 SGHDN and CDR2 FVKESK. Here the CDR3 DNA reads TGTGCCAGCAGCCTTAATTATGAGCAGTTCTTC. It is translated as CASSLNYEQFF. Supplemented by reference TRBV14 and TRBJ2-1, the full variable domain reads EAGVTQFPSHSVIEKGQTVTLRCDPISGHDNLYWYRRVMGKEIKFLLHFVKESKQDESGMPNNRFLAERTGGTYSTLKVQPAELEDSGVYFCASSLNYEQFFGPGTRLTVL.

This chain connects TRBV7-9 to TRBJ2-3; D unresolved. Looked up from germline, CDR1 is SEHNR and CDR2 is FQNEAQ (reference sequence). The V gene lost 1 base and the J gene lost 0 bases, with 5 bases spanning the gap. This CDR3 has 14 amino acids. The DNA for the CDR3 is TGTGCCAGCAGCTTAGACCTAAGCACAGATACGCAGTATTTT. It is translated as CASSLDLSTDTQYF. Looking up the rest from reference TRBV7-9 and TRBJ2-3 gives the full variable domain: DTGVSQNPRHKITKRGQNVTFRCDPISEHNRLYWYRQTLGQGPEFLTYFQNEAQLEKSRLLSDRFSAERPKGSFSTLEIQRTEQGDSAMYLCASSLDLSTDTQYFGPGTRLTVL.

The CDR3 sequence: CASSSRTGTDTQYF. CDR3 nucleotide sequence: TGTGCCAGCAGCTCGAGGACAGGCACAGATACGCAGTATTTT. V is TRBV5-5 and J is TRBJ2-3; weak D call: TRBD1 (6 bases). Germline CDR1 reads SGHKS; CDR2 reads YYEKEE (reference sequence). The CDR3 is 14 amino acids. V lost 3 bases and J lost 1, with 9 bases in between.

This chain connects TRBV4-3 to TRBJ2-7; D call uncertain. Germline CDR1 LGHNA, CDR2 YSLEER. V lost 4 bases and J 3 bases, leaving 16 bases between the germline ends. This CDR3 contains 15 residues. CDR3 residues: CASSLNRGQNYEQYF. The CDR3 region has the DNA TGCGCCAGCAGCCTAAATCGTGGGCAGAACTACGAGCAGTACTTC.

This clone was found once. V and J are TRBV9 and TRBJ2-2; D possibly corresponds to TRBD1 (6 bases). V lost 5 bases and J lost 7, with 12 bases in between. From germline, CDR1 is SGDLS and CDR2 YYNGEE. The CDR3 is made up of 13 amino acids. The CDR3 sequence is CASRPQGSGELFF. The CDR3, as DNA: TGTGCCAGCAGGCCCCAGGGGAGCGGGGAGCTGTTTTTT. The variable domain in full, completed from reference TRBV9 and TRBJ2-2, reads DSGVTQTPKHLITATGQRVTLRCSPRSGDLSVYWYQQSLDQGLQFLIQYYNGEERAKGNILERFSAQQFPDLHSELNLSSLELGDSALYFCASRPQGSGELFFGEGSRLTVL.

The chain is built from TRBV7-8 and TRBJ1-5; possible D gene TRBD1, 6 bases. CDR3 length: 15 amino acids. V lost 5 bases, J lost 8 bases, and 19 bases lay in between. The germline V gene has CDR1 SGHVS and CDR2 FQNEAQ. As DNA, the CDR3 is TGTGCCAGCAGCCCGATAGGGCCGACAGGCGAGCCCCAGCATTTT. It encodes CASSPIGPTGEPQHF.

The V and J genes are TRBV11-2 and TRBJ1-6, with 7 bases matching TRBD1. The CDR3 is made up of 15 amino acids. Germline V lookup: CDR1 SGHAT, CDR2 FQNNGV. After removal of 5 bases from V and 5 bases from J, the junction contained 6 bases not matched to a gene. Here the CDR3 reads CASSVLGQNNSPLHF. The CDR3 DNA follows: TGTGCCAGCAGCGTACTGGGACAGAATAATTCACCCCTCCACTTT.

The V and J genes are TRBV18 and TRBJ2-1; D may be TRBD1 (5 bases). The germline gives CDR1 KGHSH, CDR2 LQKENI. V shed 3 bases and J shed 0 bases, with 12 bases lying between them. This CDR3 spans 16 amino acids. CDR3 sequence reads: CASSPRTLSSYNEQFF. In DNA, the CDR3 is TGTGCCAGCTCACCCCGGACACTGAGCTCCTACAATGAGCAGTTCTTC.

The genes are TRBV6-1 and TRBJ2-7, with TRBD1 as a possible D gene (6 bases). The length of the CDR3 is 15 residues. Germline V gene sequence: CDR1 MNHNS, CDR2 SASEGT. The ends were cut back, 1 base at V and 2 bases at J, with 12 bases in the middle. The CDR3 DNA is TGTGCCAGCAGTGAAGGGGTGACAGGCCCCTACGAGCAGTACTTC. Translating gives CASSEGVTGPYEQYF.